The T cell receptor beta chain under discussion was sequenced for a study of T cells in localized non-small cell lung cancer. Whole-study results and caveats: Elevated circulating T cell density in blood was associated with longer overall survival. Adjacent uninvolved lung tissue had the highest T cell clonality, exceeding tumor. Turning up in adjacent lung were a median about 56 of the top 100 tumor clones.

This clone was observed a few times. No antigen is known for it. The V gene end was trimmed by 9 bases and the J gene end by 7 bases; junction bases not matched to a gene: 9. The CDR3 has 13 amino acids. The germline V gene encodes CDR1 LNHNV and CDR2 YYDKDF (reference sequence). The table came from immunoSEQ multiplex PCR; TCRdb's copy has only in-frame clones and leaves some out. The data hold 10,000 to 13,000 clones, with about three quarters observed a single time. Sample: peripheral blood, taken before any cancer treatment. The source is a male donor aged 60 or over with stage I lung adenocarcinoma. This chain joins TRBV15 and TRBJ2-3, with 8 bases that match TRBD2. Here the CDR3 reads CATSGGGRNTQYF. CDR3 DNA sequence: TGTGCCACTTCGGGAGGGGGGCGAAATACGCAGTATTTT.